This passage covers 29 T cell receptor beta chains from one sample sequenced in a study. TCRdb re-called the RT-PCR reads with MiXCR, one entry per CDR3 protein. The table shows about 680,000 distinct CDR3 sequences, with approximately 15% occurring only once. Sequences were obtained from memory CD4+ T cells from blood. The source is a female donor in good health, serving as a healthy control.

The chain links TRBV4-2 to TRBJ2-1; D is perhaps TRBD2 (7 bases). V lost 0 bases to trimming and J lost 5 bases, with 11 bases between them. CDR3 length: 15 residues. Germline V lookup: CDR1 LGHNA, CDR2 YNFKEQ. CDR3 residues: CASSQEGGLNNEQFF. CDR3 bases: TGTGCCAGCAGCCAAGAGGGGGGGCTAAACAATGAGCAGTTCTTC.

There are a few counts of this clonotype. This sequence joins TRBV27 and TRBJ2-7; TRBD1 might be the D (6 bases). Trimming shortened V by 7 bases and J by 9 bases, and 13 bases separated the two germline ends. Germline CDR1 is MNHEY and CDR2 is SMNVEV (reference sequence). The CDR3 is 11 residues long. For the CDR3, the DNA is TGTGCCAGCATTAGGGGGTCTGTGCAGTACTTC. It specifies CASIRGSVQYF.

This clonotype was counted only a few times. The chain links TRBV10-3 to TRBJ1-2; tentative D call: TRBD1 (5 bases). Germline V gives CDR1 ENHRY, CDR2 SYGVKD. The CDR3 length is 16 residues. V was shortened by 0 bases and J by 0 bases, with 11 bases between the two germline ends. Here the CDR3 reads CAISESGVITNYGYTF. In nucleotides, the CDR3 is TGTGCCATCAGTGAGTCGGGGGTCATTACTAACTATGGCTACACCTTC.

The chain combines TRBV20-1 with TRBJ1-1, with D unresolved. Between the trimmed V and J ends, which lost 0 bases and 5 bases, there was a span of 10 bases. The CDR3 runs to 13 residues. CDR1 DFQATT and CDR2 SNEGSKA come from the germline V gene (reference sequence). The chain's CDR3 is CSARDGVSTEAFF. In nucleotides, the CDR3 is TGCAGTGCTAGAGATGGGGTCAGTACTGAAGCTTTCTTT.

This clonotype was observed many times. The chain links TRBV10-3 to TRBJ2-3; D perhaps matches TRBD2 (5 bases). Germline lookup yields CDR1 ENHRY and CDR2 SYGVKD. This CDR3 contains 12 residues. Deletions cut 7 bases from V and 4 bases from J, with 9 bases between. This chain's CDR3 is CAITGGADTQYF. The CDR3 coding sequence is TGTGCCATCACCGGAGGAGCAGATACGCAGTATTTT.

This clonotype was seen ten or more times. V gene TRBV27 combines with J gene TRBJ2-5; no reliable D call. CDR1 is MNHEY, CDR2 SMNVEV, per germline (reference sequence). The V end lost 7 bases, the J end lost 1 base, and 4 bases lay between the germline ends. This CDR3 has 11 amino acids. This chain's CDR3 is CASIVQETQYF. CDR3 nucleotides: TGTGCCAGCATCGTCCAAGAGACCCAGTACTTC.

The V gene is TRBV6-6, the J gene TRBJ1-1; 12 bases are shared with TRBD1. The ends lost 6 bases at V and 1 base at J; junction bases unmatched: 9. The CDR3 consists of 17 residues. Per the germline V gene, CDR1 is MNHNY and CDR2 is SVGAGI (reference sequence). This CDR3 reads CASSIGTGGAGNTEAFF. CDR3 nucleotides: TGTGCCAGCAGCATCGGGACAGGGGGCGCCGGGAACACTGAAGCTTTCTTT.

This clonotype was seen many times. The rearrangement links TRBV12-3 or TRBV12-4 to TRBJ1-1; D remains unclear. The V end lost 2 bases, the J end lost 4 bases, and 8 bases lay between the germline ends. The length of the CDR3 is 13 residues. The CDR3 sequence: CASSLYAGTEAFF. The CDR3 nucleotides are TGTGCCAGCAGTTTATACGCGGGCACTGAAGCTTTCTTT.

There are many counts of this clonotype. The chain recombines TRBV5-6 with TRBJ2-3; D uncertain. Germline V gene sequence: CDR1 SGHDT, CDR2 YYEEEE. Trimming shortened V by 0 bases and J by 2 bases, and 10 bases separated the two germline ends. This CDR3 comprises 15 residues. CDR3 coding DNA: TGTGCCAGCAGCTTGGACGTCGGGTACACAGATACGCAGTATTTT. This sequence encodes CASSLDVGYTDTQYF.

The CDR3: CASTVWLEETQYF. CDR3 sequence (DNA): TGTGCCAGCACGGTTTGGTTGGAGGAGACCCAGTACTTC. The chain is built from TRBV2 and TRBJ2-5; no reliable D call. The CDR3 totals 13 residues. Trimming removed 7 bases at V and 5 bases at J, with 14 bases between. In germline, CDR1 is SNHLY, CDR2 FYNNEI.

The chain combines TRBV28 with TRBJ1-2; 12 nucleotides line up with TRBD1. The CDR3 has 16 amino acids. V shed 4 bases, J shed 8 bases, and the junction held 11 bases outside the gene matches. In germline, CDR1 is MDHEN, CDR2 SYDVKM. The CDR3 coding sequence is TGTGCCAGCAGTTGGGCCCCGGGACAGGGGGCGTGGGGCTACACCTTC. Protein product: CASSWAPGQGAWGYTF.

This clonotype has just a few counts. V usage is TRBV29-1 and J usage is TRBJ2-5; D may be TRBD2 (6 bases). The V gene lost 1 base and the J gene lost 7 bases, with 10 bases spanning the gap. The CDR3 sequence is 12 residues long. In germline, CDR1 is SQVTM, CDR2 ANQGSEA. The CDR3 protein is CSVEAWGGTQYF. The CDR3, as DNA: TGCAGCGTTGAAGCCTGGGGAGGGACCCAGTACTTC.

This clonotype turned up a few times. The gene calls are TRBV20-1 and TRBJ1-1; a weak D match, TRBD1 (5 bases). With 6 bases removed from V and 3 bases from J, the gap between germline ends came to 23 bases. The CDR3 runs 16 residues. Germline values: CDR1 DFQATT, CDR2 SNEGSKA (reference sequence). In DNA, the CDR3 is TGCAGTGCCCTTGGTATCGTATGGGGGATGGACACTGAAGCTTTCTTT. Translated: CSALGIVWGMDTEAFF.

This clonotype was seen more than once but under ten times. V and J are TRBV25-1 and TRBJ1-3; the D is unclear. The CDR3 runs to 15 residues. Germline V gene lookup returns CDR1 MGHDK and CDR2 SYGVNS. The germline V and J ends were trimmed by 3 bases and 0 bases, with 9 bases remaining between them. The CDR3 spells CASSEISFSGNTIYF. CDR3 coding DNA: TGTGCCAGCAGTGAGATTAGCTTCTCTGGAAACACCATATATTTT.

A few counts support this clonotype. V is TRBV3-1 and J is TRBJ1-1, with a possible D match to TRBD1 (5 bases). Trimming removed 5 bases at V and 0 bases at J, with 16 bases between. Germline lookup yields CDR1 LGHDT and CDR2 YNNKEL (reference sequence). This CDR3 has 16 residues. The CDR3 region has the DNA TGTGCCAGCAGCTCAGGTCTCGGGGCCCTGAACACTGAAGCTTTCTTT. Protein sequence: CASSSGLGALNTEAFF.

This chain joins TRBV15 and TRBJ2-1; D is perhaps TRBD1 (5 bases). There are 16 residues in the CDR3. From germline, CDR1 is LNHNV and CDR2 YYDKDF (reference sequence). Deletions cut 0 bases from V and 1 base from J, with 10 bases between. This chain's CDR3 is CATSRDGRQSYNEQFF. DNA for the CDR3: TGTGCCACCAGCAGAGATGGAAGACAGTCCTACAATGAGCAGTTCTTC.

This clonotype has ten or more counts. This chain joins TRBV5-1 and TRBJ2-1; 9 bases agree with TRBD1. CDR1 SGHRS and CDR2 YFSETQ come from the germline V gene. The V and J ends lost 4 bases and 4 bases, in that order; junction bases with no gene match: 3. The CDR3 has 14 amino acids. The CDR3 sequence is CASSQDRGYNEQFF. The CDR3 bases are TGCGCCAGCAGCCAGGACAGGGGTTACAATGAGCAGTTCTTC.

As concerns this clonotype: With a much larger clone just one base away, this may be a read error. The CDR3 DNA is TGTGCCAGCGGTCTGACAGGGGGCTGGTGTGGGGCCAACGTCCTGACTTTC. Encoded protein: CASGLTGGWCGANVLTF. The V call is TRBV6-5, the J call TRBJ2-6; 10 bases agree with TRBD1. Trimming cost V 8 bases and J 3 bases; bases outside gene matches: 10. This CDR3 spans 17 amino acids. The germline gives CDR1 MNHEY, CDR2 SVGAGI.

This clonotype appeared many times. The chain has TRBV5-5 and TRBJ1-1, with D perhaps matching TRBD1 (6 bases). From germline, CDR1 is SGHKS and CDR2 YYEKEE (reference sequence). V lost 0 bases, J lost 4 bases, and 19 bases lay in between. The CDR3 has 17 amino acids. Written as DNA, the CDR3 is TGTGCCAGCAGCTTGGGGTGGAGGGCAGGGGCGGGCACTGAAGCTTTCTTT. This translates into CASSLGWRAGAGTEAFF.

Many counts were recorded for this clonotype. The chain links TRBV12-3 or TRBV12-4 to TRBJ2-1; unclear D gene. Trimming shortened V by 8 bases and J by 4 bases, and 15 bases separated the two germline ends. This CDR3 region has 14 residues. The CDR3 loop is CASLKIGLYNEQFF. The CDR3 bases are TGTGCCAGCTTAAAGATAGGATTATACAATGAGCAGTTCTTC.

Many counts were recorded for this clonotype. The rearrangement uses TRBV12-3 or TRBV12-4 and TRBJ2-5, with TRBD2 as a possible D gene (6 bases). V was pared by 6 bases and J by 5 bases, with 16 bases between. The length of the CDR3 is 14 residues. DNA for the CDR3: TGTGCCAGCAGCCTTCTAGCGCCCAGGGAGACCCAGTACTTC. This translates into CASSLLAPRETQYF.

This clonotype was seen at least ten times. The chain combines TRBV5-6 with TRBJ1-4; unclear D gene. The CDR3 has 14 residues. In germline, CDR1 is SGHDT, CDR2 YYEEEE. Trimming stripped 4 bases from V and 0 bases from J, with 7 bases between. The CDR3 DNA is TGTGCCAGCAGCCCCGGGGCAACTAATGAAAAACTGTTTTTT. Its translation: CASSPGATNEKLFF.

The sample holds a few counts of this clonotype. The CDR3 DNA reads as TGTGCCAGCAGCTTAAATACAGGGGGTTCGAACACTGAAGCTTTCTTT. Translating it yields CASSLNTGGSNTEAFF. The chain uses TRBV13 and TRBJ1-1; the match to TRBD1 covers 8 bases. CDR1 is PRHDT and CDR2 is FYEKMQ in the germline V gene (reference sequence). After removal of 2 bases from V and 1 base from J, the junction contained 6 bases not matched to a gene. The CDR3 consists of 16 residues. The full variable domain, its missing parts supplied by reference TRBV13 and TRBJ1-1, is AAGVIQSPRHLIKEKRETATLKCYPIPRHDTVYWYQQGPGQDPQFLISFYEKMQSDKGSIPDRFSAQQFSDYHSELNMSSLELGDSALYFCASSLNTGGSNTEAFFGQGTRLTVV.

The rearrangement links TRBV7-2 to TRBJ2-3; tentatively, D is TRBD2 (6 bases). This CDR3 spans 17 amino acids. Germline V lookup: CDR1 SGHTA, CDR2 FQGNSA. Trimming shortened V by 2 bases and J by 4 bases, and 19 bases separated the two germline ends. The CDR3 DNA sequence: TGTGCCAGCAGCTTAAGGGCGACTAGGATGGGGGCAGATACGCAGTATTTT. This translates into CASSLRATRMGADTQYF.

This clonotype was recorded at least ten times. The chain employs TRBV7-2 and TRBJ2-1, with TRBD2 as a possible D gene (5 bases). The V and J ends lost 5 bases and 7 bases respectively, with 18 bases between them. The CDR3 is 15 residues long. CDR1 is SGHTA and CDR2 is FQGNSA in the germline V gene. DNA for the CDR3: TGTGCCAGCAGCCCGGACTCCCCCATTTTAAATGAGCAGTTCTTC. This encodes CASSPDSPILNEQFF.

The CDR3 region has the DNA TGCGCCAGCAGCTCGAATCCGGGGGACACTGAAGCTTTCTTT. Protein product: CASSSNPGDTEAFF. This chain links TRBV5-1 with TRBJ1-1; a weak D match, TRBD1 (5 bases). Germline CDR1 SGHRS, CDR2 YFSETQ. Trimming took 3 bases from V and 3 from J, leaving 12 bases between them. This CDR3 has 14 residues.

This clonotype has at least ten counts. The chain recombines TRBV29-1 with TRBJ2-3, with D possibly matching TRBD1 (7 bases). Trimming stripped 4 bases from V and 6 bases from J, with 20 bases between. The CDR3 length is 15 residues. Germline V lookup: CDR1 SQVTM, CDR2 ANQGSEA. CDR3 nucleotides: TGCAGCGTTGGGCGTCAGGGTGGAGGGGGCGATACGCAGTATTTT. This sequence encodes CSVGRQGGGGDTQYF.

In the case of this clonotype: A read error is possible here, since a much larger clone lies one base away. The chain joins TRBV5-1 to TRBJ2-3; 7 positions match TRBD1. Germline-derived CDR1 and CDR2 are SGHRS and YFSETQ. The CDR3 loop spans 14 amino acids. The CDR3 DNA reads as TGCGCCAGCAGCCCGGACAGGAACACAGATACGCGGTATTTT. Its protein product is CASSPDRNTDTRYF.

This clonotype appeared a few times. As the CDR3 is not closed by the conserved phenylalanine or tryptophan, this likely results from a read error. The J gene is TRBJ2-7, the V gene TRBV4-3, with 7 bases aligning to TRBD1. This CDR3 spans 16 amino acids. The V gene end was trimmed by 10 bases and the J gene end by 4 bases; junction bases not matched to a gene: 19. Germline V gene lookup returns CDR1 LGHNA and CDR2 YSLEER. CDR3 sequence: CATTPSTGSNGYEQYL. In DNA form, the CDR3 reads TGCGCCACCACCCCCTCGACAGGGTCAAACGGGTACGAGCAGTACTTA.